The 9 T cell receptor beta chains below were found in one sample sequenced in a study of blood T cell repertoires in COVID-19. TCRdb's copy holds only in-frame clones and misses some; the assay was immunoSEQ multiplex PCR. The repertoire holds about 200,000 clones, with almost 90% as singletons. What was sequenced was peripheral blood. The receptors shown here come from a man between 18 and 29 years old with active or convalescent COVID-19.

This chain links TRBV11-2 with TRBJ2-7; a possible D gene is TRBD2 (6 bases). Between the trimmed V and J ends, which lost 1 base and 3 bases, there was a span of 13 bases. The CDR3 is 15 amino acids. Germline assignment: CDR1 SGHAT and CDR2 FQNNGV. DNA of the CDR3: TGTGCCAGCAGCTTAGCTGGGACTGGGCTCTACGAGCAGTACTTC. This encodes CASSLAGTGLYEQYF.

The rearrangement uses TRBV28 and TRBJ2-1; perhaps TRBD2 as D (5 bases). This CDR3 is built from 12 residues. The V gene lost 6 bases and the J gene lost 13 bases, with 16 bases spanning the gap. CDR1 and CDR2 (germline): MDHEN, SYDVKM. The CDR3 nucleotides are TGTGCCAGCAGAGCGGACGGACGGAACCAGTTCTTC. As protein: CASRADGRNQFF.

The chain combines TRBV6-1 with TRBJ2-7; 12 bases line up with TRBD1. After removal of 3 bases from V and 8 bases from J, the junction contained 8 bases not matched to a gene. CDR1 is MNHNS and CDR2 is SASEGT in the germline V gene. The CDR3 has 15 residues. The CDR3 nucleotides are TGTGCCAGCAGTGATTCCGGGACAGGGGGCGAGAAGCAGTACTTC. The encoded protein is CASSDSGTGGEKQYF.

In this sample, this clone turned up once. The V gene is TRBV6-5, the J gene TRBJ1-1; D gene ambiguous. From germline, CDR1 is MNHEY and CDR2 SVGAGI. V was trimmed by 1 base and J by 5 bases, leaving 8 bases between them. This CDR3 contains 13 residues. The DNA of the CDR3 is TGTGCCAGCAGTTACTACGGCGGGACTGAAGCTTTCTTT. This translates into CASSYYGGTEAFF.

CDR3 sequence: CASSSGSSDTEAFF. In DNA, the CDR3 is TGCGCCAGCAGTAGCGGATCCTCGGACACTGAAGCTTTCTTT. This rearrangement joins TRBV5-1 to TRBJ1-1; unclear D gene. From germline, CDR1 is SGHRS and CDR2 YFSETQ. The CDR3 spans 14 residues. V was clipped by 5 bases and J by 3 bases, with 14 bases between them.

This rearrangement joins TRBV10-3 to TRBJ1-1; D remains unclear. The CDR3 is 13 residues long. V was cut by 6 bases and J by 3 bases, with 11 bases left in between. Germline V lookup: CDR1 ENHRY, CDR2 SYGVKD. In DNA form, the CDR3 reads TGTGCCATCAGCGGGTCGTTGGACACTGAAGCTTTCTTT. As protein: CAISGSLDTEAFF.

This sequence joins TRBV6-4 and TRBJ2-3; tentatively, D is TRBD2 (5 bases). V dropped 0 bases and J dropped 2 bases, with 9 bases sitting between them. The germline gives CDR1 MRHNA, CDR2 SNTAGT. The CDR3 has 15 amino acids. The CDR3 spells CASSDSSLATDTQYF. DNA of the CDR3: TGTGCCAGCAGTGACTCGAGCCTAGCCACAGATACGCAGTATTTT.

V gene TRBV4-2 combines with J gene TRBJ2-1, with 15 bases fitting TRBD2. Trimming removed 0 bases from V and 0 bases from J; junction bases left unmatched: 3. Germline CDR1 reads LGHNA; CDR2 reads YNFKEQ. CDR3 length equals 19 residues. The CDR3 region is CASSQEGLAGGLSYNEQFF. CDR3 nucleotide sequence: TGTGCCAGCAGCCAAGAGGGACTAGCGGGGGGACTCTCCTACAATGAGCAGTTCTTC.

This sequence joins TRBV5-1 and TRBJ2-7; the D gene is possibly TRBD1 (5 bases). Germline V lookup: CDR1 SGHRS, CDR2 YFSETQ. Deletions cut 7 bases from V and 6 bases from J, with 11 bases between. This CDR3 is built from 11 residues. CDR3 in amino acids: CASQGRAEQYF. The DNA for the CDR3 is TGCGCCAGCCAGGGTAGGGCCGAGCAGTACTTC.